This is a list of T cell receptor beta chains from one sample in a study of cytomegalovirus exposure and HLA in healthy donors. Sequencing was performed with immunoSEQ multiplex PCR; in TCRdb, only in-frame clones are kept and a portion is missing. The table lists some 90,000 clones, about 96% of them singletons. Material for sequencing was PBMCs. These TCRs come from a young man in good health and CMV-seronegative. Each CDR3 is given with its conserved first and last residue. Fields, in order: D gene, V gene, CDR3 length, CDR3 protein. D genes are given only for firm matches.

D: .
V: TRBV28
length: 15
CDR3: CASKENPTQGEKQYF

D: .
V: TRBV19
length: 16
CDR3: CASSITLDTGKETQYF

D: TRBD1
V: TRBV5-8
length: 14
CDR3: CASSGGQGFTEAFF

D: TRBD2
V: TRBV5-5
length: 16
CDR3: CASSPRGLAWRDEQFF

D: .
V: TRBV30
length: 15
CDR3: CAWSVGGAANEKLFF

D: TRBD1
V: TRBV6-5
length: 13
CDR3: CASSYGQGASRFF

D: TRBD2
V: TRBV6-6
length: 15
CDR3: CASSYSLSGKETQYF

D: TRBD2
V: TRBV6-4
length: 16
CDR3: CASSGLAGRSYNEQFF

D: .
V: TRBV28
length: 15
CDR3: CASSSNQRGNQPQHF

D: TRBD2
V: TRBV27
length: 18
CDR3: CASSPDTRVAGGPNTQYF

D: .
V: TRBV6-1
length: 14
CDR3: CASSVSVLNTEAFF

D: .
V: TRBV5-6
length: 13
CDR3: CASSLEQSGGYTF

D: .
V: TRBV2
length: 12
CDR3: CASSGSSYGYTF

D: .
V: TRBV7-6
length: 12
CDR3: CASSDTQETQYF

D: .
V: TRBV7-2
length: 13
CDR3: CASSLRVAVEQFF

D: .
V: TRBV5-4
length: 14
CDR3: CASSLESETGELFF

D: .
V: TRBV5-1
length: 17
CDR3: CASSPGVRRGPQETQYF

D: .
V: TRBV30
length: 11
CDR3: CAWNRVNEAFF

D: .
V: TRBV19
length: 14
CDR3: CASSIGLQDRGYTF

D: .
V: TRBV9
length: 11
CDR3: CASSVSSEQFF

D: TRBD2
V: TRBV4-2
length: 16
CDR3: CASSQDQASGHYEQYF

D: .
V: TRBV7-9
length: 12
CDR3: CASSLSGDTQYF

D: TRBD1
V: TRBV9
length: 15
CDR3: CASSPRTGSNQPQHF

D: TRBD1
V: TRBV9
length: 14
CDR3: CASSGRQGAAEAFF

D: .
V: TRBV27
length: 15
CDR3: CASKKLASVHNEQFF

D: TRBD2
V: TRBV7-9
length: 18
CDR3: CASSLALIAGSRDNEQFF

D: TRBD2
V: TRBV7-3
length: 16
CDR3: CASSPKAGVLTGELFF

D: TRBD2
V: TRBV4-1
length: 15
CDR3: CASSQGILAGYEQYF

D: TRBD2
V: TRBV5-4
length: 17
CDR3: CASSLGTSVPGANVLTF

D: .
V: TRBV6-6
length: 12
CDR3: CASRGDEVEAFF

D: .
V: TRBV9
length: 13
CDR3: CASSVGGAGELFF

D: .
V: TRBV27
length: 15
CDR3: CASSSDPAGLYGYTF

D: TRBD1
V: TRBV15
length: 17
CDR3: CATSRGGDRGRTDTQYF

D: .
V: TRBV27
length: 14
CDR3: CASSPDSHTGELFF

D: .
V: TRBV6-1
length: 14
CDR3: CASSEVGLQETQYF

D: TRBD1
V: TRBV7-7
length: 15
CDR3: CASSRGTGQGNTIYF

D: .
V: TRBV6-1
length: 14
CDR3: CASSEVPGGTEAFF

D: .
V: TRBV4-1
length: 15
CDR3: CASSQFRDTNYGYTF

D: TRBD2
V: TRBV7-2
length: 16
CDR3: CASSLRLAGFTDTQYF

D: .
V: TRBV29-1
length: 11
CDR3: CSVRNPETQYF

D: .
V: TRBV2
length: 14
CDR3: CASSGQGGNTEAFF

D: TRBD2
V: TRBV19
length: 15
CDR3: CASSPGLAEAYEQFF

D: .
V: TRBV29-1
length: 16
CDR3: CSVERPTDPGTGELFF

D: .
V: TRBV10-3
length: 14
CDR3: CAISESGGDYGYTF

D: TRBD2
V: TRBV5-1
length: 15
CDR3: CASSLIRAGSETQYF

D: .
V: TRBV5-1
length: 15
CDR3: CASSLATGGGTEAFF

D: TRBD1
V: TRBV7-7
length: 15
CDR3: CASSLGNRGQNEQFF

D: TRBD2
V: TRBV7-9
length: 16
CDR3: CASSPRRRESYNEQFF

D: .
V: TRBV13
length: 13
CDR3: CASSHTDHNEQFF

D: .
V: TRBV27
length: 14
CDR3: CASSKEGRNQPQHF

D: .
V: TRBV10-3
length: 11
CDR3: CAIKGDTEAFF

D: TRBD1
V: TRBV27
length: 14
CDR3: CASSYGTGLYEQYF

D: .
V: TRBV7-2
length: 15
CDR3: CASSPRYRKNTEAFF

D: TRBD1
V: TRBV28
length: 12
CDR3: CASSRGTTEAFF

D: TRBD1
V: TRBV6-5
length: 15
CDR3: CASSSTGTANEKLFF

D: TRBD1
V: TRBV6-5
length: 16
CDR3: CASSSPPGQGNQPQHF

D: .
V: TRBV19
length: 16
CDR3: CASSTRQVVGNQPQHF